The 2 T cell receptor beta chains given below trace back to one sample, sequenced in a study of post-analysis software for immune sequencing data. These TCRs' antigens remain unknown. Included in the TCR beta cDNA libraries were unique molecular identifiers. TCRdb passed the PCR reads through MiXCR, listing each CDR3 protein once. Here the sample spans about 190,000 distinct CDR3 sequences, around 30% being singletons. General observations from the study: Compared with controls, patients had more of roughly 5 TRBV segments, including TRBV5-6, TRBV5-1 and TRBV20-1.

The material sequenced was blood. These receptors all come from a girl between 2 and 17 years old with multiple sclerosis.

The chain carries TRBV2 and TRBJ1-4, with D unresolved. This CDR3 is built from 14 residues. Trimming stripped 6 bases from V and 0 bases from J, with 8 bases between. Per germline, CDR1 SNHLY and CDR2 FYNNEI. The CDR3: CASSRTPTNEKLFF. CDR3 nucleotide sequence: TGTGCCAGCAGCCGGACTCCAACTAATGAAAAACTGTTTTTT.

This clonotype was picked up many times. J is TRBJ2-7 and V is TRBV20-1; TRBD2 aligns across 9 bases. The CDR3 consists of 19 residues. With V trimmed by 0 bases and J by 2 bases, 17 bases remained unmatched. Germline values: CDR1 DFQATT, CDR2 SNEGSKA (reference sequence). CDR3 loop: CSARDPSGRPNVKTYEQYF. The CDR3, as DNA: TGCAGTGCTAGAGATCCCAGCGGGAGGCCAAACGTTAAAACCTACGAGCAGTACTTC.